This T cell receptor beta chain came from a study of cytomegalovirus exposure and HLA in healthy donors. The study's findings and limits: In the 130 or so validation repertoires, a later analysis found that first-cohort TCR clusters tended to co-occur. Most sequenced TCRs were rare (though some public TCRs occurred in many donors). Reportedly, cytomegalovirus status was diagnosed with high sensitivity and specificity.

Germline V gene lookup returns CDR1 SGHKS and CDR2 YYEKEE (reference sequence). Trimming took 4 bases from V and 7 from J, leaving 18 bases between them. This CDR3 region has 14 residues. About this clone: Its antigen is unknown.

TCRdb's copy holds only in-frame clones and misses some; the assay was immunoSEQ multiplex PCR. The table has 150,000 to 200,000 clones, 65% to 85% seen once. This rearrangement joins TRBV5-5 to TRBJ2-7; D is perhaps TRBD2 (6 bases). The receptor was derived from a woman under 30 in good health and CMV-seropositive. Source material: PBMCs. This CDR3 reads CASSIAAVPGEQYF. DNA for the CDR3: TGTGCCAGCAGCATAGCGGCAGTGCCTGGGGAGCAGTACTTC.